This T cell receptor beta chain was captured in a study of human versus mouse CDR3 diversity and MHC coevolution. Findings and caveats of the study: Human CDR3s averaged more deletions and insertions than mouse CDR3s. Humans had the largest estimated TCR beta repertoire, around 1.6 million clonotypes. Most of the three human donors had the lowest clonal inequality.

Repertoires were generated with immunoSEQ multiplex PCR, while TCRdb's copy carries only in-frame clones and drops some. In the table there are tens of thousands of clones, 85% to 95% of which are singletons. CDR3 length equals 13 residues. V gave up 4 bases and J gave up 2 bases, with 8 bases separating them. The germline gives CDR1 SGHAT, CDR2 FQNNGV. On this clone: Its antigen is currently unknown.

This sequence originates from a person between 25 and 70 years old in good health. The chain couples TRBV11-2 to TRBJ2-5, with D possibly being TRBD1 (6 bases). Sequences were obtained from naive CD4+ T cells from blood. Subset specified: CD45RO-negative CD62L-positive naive CD4 T cells. Here the CDR3 reads CASSWGPQETQYF. For the CDR3, the DNA is TGTGCCAGCAGCTGGGGGCCTCAAGAGACCCAGTACTTC.